The sequence of this T cell receptor (beta chain) was determined in a study of T-cell memory formation after mild COVID-19 (dated by TCRdb to the early 2020s). In the study overall: Most TCR sequence clusters were specific to one of the two donors. In two donors, T-cell clones that expanded and contracted after mild COVID-19 were followed by sequencing TCRalpha and TCRbeta repertoires longitudinally. The cohort was made up of two young adult volunteers, one female and one male, who were previously healthy. What the research found in general, with its limitations: Some responding clones were found in pre-infection memory, which suggests that pre-existing cross-reactive memory T cells took part in the SARS-CoV-2 response. SARS-CoV-2 specificity of the second-wave clones peaking on day 37 was not confirmed. The study included only a couple of mild cases, and larger cohorts that include severe cases with pre-infection samples were judged to be necessary. Contracting CD4+ clones were found mainly in CM and EM memory subsets, while CD8+ clones were enriched in EMRA. Balanced CD4/CD8 phenotypes were observed for clones contracting from day 15 to 85, whereas a bias towards CD4+ was observed for a second wave of clones expanding from day 15 to 37.

The sequencer was an Illumina NovaSeq 6000. Using 5'RACE with constant-segment primers, TCRalpha and TCRbeta cDNA libraries were constructed, with sample barcodes and unique molecular identifiers added in the process. Trizol reagent was used to extract RNA from every sample. The libraries were amplified in two PCR steps, and the second step added a second sample barcode and Illumina TruSeq adapters. Libraries were sequenced on an Illumina NovaSeq with 2 x 150 bp paired-end reads. In the original analysis: The reads were demultiplexed and collapsed into UMI-guided consensus sequences using migec v1.2.7. Using mixcr v2.1.11, the UMI consensuses were aligned to TRA and TRB V and J templates and assembled into clonotypes. Clonotypes were classified as expanded or contracted when called significant by both edgeR and NoisET, with noise models trained on biological replicates. edgeR calls used a false discovery rate-adjusted p below 0.01 and a log2 fold-change threshold of 1. As an exploratory analysis of dynamics, max-normalized trajectories of the 1000 most abundant clonotypes were examined by PCA with hierarchical clustering. Separately sequenced CD4+ and CD8+ repertoires were used to assign a CD4 or CD8 phenotype to each responding clone. Using fastp at Q25 and MiXCR, TCRdb reprocessed the public reads and kept productive beta chains. Rows with one shared CDR3 protein collapse into an entry with the most common genes and DNA. The V and J calls reflect TCRdb's pipeline rather than the authors' work. This sample comprises 210,000 or so distinct CDR3 sequences, 10% of them detected only once. The ten largest clones capture 3% of the sample.

This clonotype was detected only a few times. This receptor's antigen is unknown. No qualities accompany the bases; no much larger clone lies one base away. The CDR3 numbers 13 residues from cysteine through phenylalanine. The retained sequence is limited to the CDR3, 39 bases, with the frame set at the first base. V is shortened by 4 bases, J by 4 bases, and the region joining them spans 8 bases. CDR1 SGHKS and CDR2 YYEKEE are derived from the germline V gene (reference sequence). Ficoll-Paque density gradient centrifugation was used to isolate PBMCs. The rearranged chain carries TRBV5-5 and TRBJ2-2; the D gene cannot be resolved reliably. The sequencing sample was made of PBMCs or a T cell subset sorted from them (not recorded which). The origin of this receptor is a man younger than 35 who had mild COVID-19 (a few samples of this study predate the infection). The sample titles of this study are shuffled in the database, so cell type and time point are left out; the donor was told from shared clones. The bases read TGTGCCAGCAGCCCGTTGGGCACCGGGGAGCTGTTTTTT. Translation gives CASSPLGTGELFF.